This T cell receptor beta chain derives from a study of blood T cell repertoires in COVID-19. The method was immunoSEQ multiplex PCR; TCRdb's version includes in-frame clones alone and lacks a portion of them. In the table there are 400,000 to 450,000 clones, less than 95% of which are singletons. Unmatched junction bases numbered 6, after V lost 3 bases and J lost 0 bases. CDR1 is SGHAT, CDR2 FQNNGV, per germline. The CDR3 loop spans 16 amino acids. The sample comprised PBMCs or T cells enriched from blood (not recorded which). The clonotype was recovered from a man in his late teens or twenties who had recovered from COVID-19. V usage is TRBV11-2 and J usage is TRBJ1-1, with TRBD1 identical over 8 bases. CDR3 amino acids: CASSFTTDRVNTEAFF. In DNA, the CDR3 is TGTGCCAGCAGCTTTACGACGGACAGGGTGAACACTGAAGCTTTCTTT.